These 2 T cell receptor beta chains share one sample of origin, sequenced in a study of siplizumab effects on memory and regulatory T cells. Clones were sequenced by immunoSEQ multiplex PCR, and TCRdb holds only the in-frame ones, with some missing. Among more than 85,000 clones listed, 91% were seen once. Sequenced: CD4+ T cells sorted from blood. These receptors were collected from a human donor in good health. Some clones in this sample may be carry-over from other donors' samples.

This clone appeared once. The chain couples TRBV7-3 to TRBJ2-1, with D perhaps TRBD1 or TRBD2 (5 bases each). With 5 bases removed from V and 5 bases from J, the gap between germline ends came to 10 bases. The length of the CDR3 is 13 residues. Germline loops: CDR1 SGHTA, CDR2 FQGTGA. CDR3 loop: CASSQGPNNEQFF. CDR3 nucleotides: TGTGCCAGCAGCCAGGGACCGAACAATGAGCAGTTCTTC.

The chain employs TRBV12-1 and TRBJ2-7. TRBV12-1 is a listed pseudogene. This CDR3 is built from 14 residues. This chain's CDR3 is CASSSRDPSYEQYF. The CDR3 DNA reads TGTGCCAGCAGCAGCCGGGACCCATCCTACGAGCAGTACTTC.